These 6 T cell receptor beta chains originate from one sample sequenced in a study of T-cell memory formation after mild COVID-19. TCRdb reanalysed the 5' RACE reads using MiXCR and keeps one entry per CDR3 protein. The sample has just over 400,000 distinct CDR3 sequences, around 22% seen once. Sequenced: PBMCs or a T cell subset sorted from them (not recorded which). All receptors come from an adult woman who had mild COVID-19 (a few samples of this study predate the infection). Cell type and time point are not known.

The genes are TRBV4-3 and TRBJ1-1; maybe TRBD1 (5 bases). Trimming removed 1 base at V and 7 bases at J, with 10 bases between. The CDR3 length is 13 residues. CDR1 is LGHNA, CDR2 YSLEER, per germline. The CDR3 spells CASSQGPGREAFF. CDR3 DNA: TGCGCCAGCAGCCAAGGTCCAGGGCGTGAAGCTTTCTTT.

This clonotype was counted between two and nine times. The J gene is TRBJ2-7, the V gene TRBV15; 9 bases fit TRBD1. V gave up 4 bases and J gave up 3 bases; unmatched junction bases: 7. The CDR3 is 15 amino acids. Germline assignment: CDR1 LNHNV and CDR2 YYDKDF (reference sequence). DNA for the CDR3: TGTGCCACCAGCAAGTATGGACAGGGGATCTACGAGCAGTACTTC. Translation: CATSKYGQGIYEQYF.

The chain links TRBV7-8 to TRBJ1-6, with a tentative D call TRBD1 (5 bases). Germline V gene sequence: CDR1 SGHVS, CDR2 FQNEAQ. The CDR3 has 15 amino acids. V was shortened by 3 bases and J by 5 bases, with 11 bases between the two germline ends. CDR3 sequence: CASSFQAGNNSPLHF. For the CDR3, the DNA is TGTGCCAGCAGCTTTCAGGCAGGGAATAATTCACCCCTCCACTTT.

The chain joins TRBV10-3 to TRBJ1-2, with D perhaps TRBD1 (5 bases). The V gene lost 0 bases and the J gene lost 3 bases, with 8 bases spanning the gap. CDR3 length: 14 residues. In germline, CDR1 is ENHRY, CDR2 SYGVKD. The CDR3 nucleotides are TGTGCCATCAGTGAGTCTAGAGGGGACTATGGCTACACCTTC. The encoded protein is CAISESRGDYGYTF.

V gene TRBV5-5 combines with J gene TRBJ1-1; D is undetermined. CDR1 is SGHKS, CDR2 YYEKEE, per germline (reference sequence). The V and J ends lost 4 bases and 0 bases respectively, with 16 bases between them. The CDR3 totals 16 residues. This CDR3 reads CASSGGLTLLNTEAFF. Written as DNA, the CDR3 is TGTGCCAGCAGCGGCGGACTGACACTATTGAACACTGAAGCTTTCTTT.

This clonotype was seen only a few times. The CDR3 DNA reads as TGTGCCATCAGCCCCGGGACAGGGGGGTACAAGGAGACCCAGTACTTC. As protein: CAISPGTGGYKETQYF. V is TRBV10-3 and J is TRBJ2-5; 11 bases fit TRBD1. This CDR3 is 16 amino acids long. The germline CDR1 and CDR2 sequences are ENHRY and SYGVKD. The J segment lost 5 bases and the V segment lost 6 bases, leaving 11 bases of the junction unmatched.